This T cell receptor (beta chain) was obtained from a study of HIV-infected children after antiretroviral therapy interruption. Study in general: Children had CD4+ above 500, viral load below 50 copies/ml, either treatment arm. Most participating children were previously exposed to EBV and CMV.

Unique molecular identifiers were included in an RNA-based 3' RACE TCR library. TCRdb reanalysed the 3' RACE reads using MiXCR and keeps one entry per CDR3 protein. This table holds approximately 96,000 distinct CDR3 sequences, about 6.3% found once. Treatment indicated: PENTA 11 planned treatment interruption arm or continuous ART arm. At least 5 million viable PBMCs were required per cryopreserved sample. Germline V CDR1 and CDR2: SGHTA, FQGNSA. This CDR3 has 17 amino acids. V shed 5 bases, J shed 1 base, and the junction held 8 bases outside the gene matches. The receptor was isolated from a pool of human donors with HIV. V and J are TRBV7-2 and TRBJ2-4; TRBD2 aligns across 10 bases. The source was CD45RA+ CD4+ T cells from PBMCs, pooled from several time points, collected from a donor given antiretroviral therapy, either interrupted or continuous. Noted subset: naive CD4+ CD45RA+ CD45RO- T cells. As DNA, the CDR3 is TGTGCCAGCAGCCCGAGAGCGGGGGGGTGGGCCAAAAACATTCAGTACTTC. It is translated as CASSPRAGGWAKNIQYF.